Each of the 16 T cell receptor beta chains below was sequenced from the same sample in a study of blood T cell repertoires in COVID-19. The method was immunoSEQ multiplex PCR; TCRdb's version includes in-frame clones alone and lacks a portion of them. Among roughly 45,000 clones listed, roughly 80% were seen once. Sample: peripheral blood. Receptors were obtained from a woman in her seventies with acute or convalescent COVID-19.

The chain is built from TRBV7-9 and TRBJ1-2, with a weak D call TRBD1 (6 bases). Germline CDR1 is SEHNR and CDR2 is FQNEAQ (reference sequence). The V gene lost 5 bases and the J gene lost 0 bases, with 13 bases spanning the gap. The CDR3 loop spans 15 amino acids. The CDR3 bases are TGTGCCAGCAGCCCCCGGACAGACCCTAACTATGGCTACACCTTC. It is translated as CASSPRTDPNYGYTF.

CDR3 DNA sequence: TGTGCCAGCAGTTTACGTCTGAACACTGAAGCTTTCTTT. The encoded protein is CASSLRLNTEAFF. The chain combines TRBV12-3 or TRBV12-4 with TRBJ1-1; no clear D. V was pared by 2 bases and J by 0 bases, with 4 bases between. The CDR3 has 13 residues.

The chain uses TRBV6-5 and TRBJ2-3; 7 nucleotides agree with TRBD1. CDR3 size: 15 residues. V was clipped by 6 bases and J by 4 bases; unmatched bases: 10. The germline V gene has CDR1 MNHEY and CDR2 SVGAGI. CDR3 coding DNA: TGTGCCAGCAGCAGGGGGATTGGTGACCCAGATACGCAGTATTTT. This sequence encodes CASSRGIGDPDTQYF.

This chain uses TRBV2 with TRBJ1-1; perhaps TRBD1 as D (6 bases). The CDR3 loop spans 13 amino acids. V was trimmed by 7 bases and J by 7 bases, leaving 16 bases between them. Germline CDR1 is SNHLY and CDR2 is FYNNEI. As DNA, the CDR3 is TGTGCCAGCACTACAGGGACGAAGGGTGAAGCTTTCTTT. Translation: CASTTGTKGEAFF.

The V and J genes are TRBV6-5 and TRBJ1-1; 7 bases align to TRBD1. Germline CDR1 and CDR2: MNHEY and SVGAGI. CDR3 length equals 15 residues. Trimming took 0 bases from V and 10 from J; bases not matched to a gene: 11. The CDR3 sequence: CASSYSPDRAWAAFF. The CDR3 DNA reads as TGTGCCAGCAGTTACTCCCCAGACAGGGCGTGGGCAGCTTTCTTT.

The V call is TRBV11-2, the J call TRBJ2-1, with 9 nucleotides matching TRBD2. The ends lost 1 base at V and 6 bases at J; junction bases unmatched: 7. The CDR3 runs 16 residues. CDR1 is SGHAT and CDR2 is FQNNGV in the germline V gene. DNA of the CDR3: TGTGCCAGCAGCTTAGTTGTAGCGGGGGCTCTCAATGAGCAGTTCTTC. Residues: CASSLVVAGALNEQFF.

The chain recombines TRBV3-1 (or the pseudogene TRBV3-2) with TRBJ1-1; the D is unclear. CDR3 length: 15 residues. Germline V CDR1 and CDR2: LGHDT, YNNKEL (reference sequence). The germline V and J ends were trimmed by 4 bases and 1 base, with 13 bases remaining between them. CDR3 bases: TGTGCCAGCAGCCCAAGCGTCCCGCAGAACACTGAAGCTTTCTTT. Residues: CASSPSVPQNTEAFF.

This rearrangement joins TRBV15 to TRBJ1-1, with a weak D call TRBD1 (5 bases). The CDR3 consists of 16 residues. CDR1 and CDR2 from the germline V gene are LNHNV and YYDKDF (reference sequence). V lost 0 bases, J lost 2 bases, and 13 bases lay in between. The CDR3 region is CATSRDIGHQNTEAFF. The DNA for the CDR3 is TGTGCCACCAGCAGAGATATTGGACACCAAAACACTGAAGCTTTCTTT.

Notes on this clone: The junction does not match germline at one end; this may be a read error. This CDR3 is also generated by other DNA sequences in the sample. The chain uses TRBV5-1 and TRBJ2-7, with 8 bases identical to TRBD2. This CDR3 region has 16 residues. The germline CDR1 and CDR2 sequences are SGHRS and YFSETQ. The CDR3 protein is CARSLAPGRGVNEQYF. The CDR3 DNA reads as TGCGCCCGCAGCTTGGCCCCGGGGCGGGGGGTGAACGAGCAGTACTTC.

This clone turned up a few times. The rearrangement links TRBV19 to TRBJ1-1, with D tentatively TRBD1 (5 bases). The CDR3 contains 14 residues. V was clipped by 6 bases and J by 6 bases, with 17 bases between them. CDR1 is LNHDA, CDR2 SQIVND, per germline (reference sequence). As DNA, the CDR3 is TGTGCCAGTAGAGACCGCCCAGGGATCCCTGAAGCTTTCTTT. Protein product: CASRDRPGIPEAFF.

The V gene is TRBV5-4, the J gene TRBJ2-5, with a tentative D call TRBD2 (5 bases). Trimming removed 4 bases at V and 5 bases at J, with 15 bases between. Per the germline V gene, CDR1 is SGHNT and CDR2 is YYREEE (reference sequence). The CDR3 spans 14 residues. The CDR3 bases are TGTGCCAGCAGCCCCTCGTGGGGAGTGGAGACCCAGTACTTC. Amino acid sequence: CASSPSWGVETQYF.

This clone was found once. The J gene is TRBJ1-2, the V gene TRBV6-5; no definite D call. Trimming took 6 bases from V and 1 from J, leaving 9 bases between them. The CDR3 is made up of 13 amino acids. Per germline, CDR1 MNHEY and CDR2 SVGAGI. CDR3 region: CASRNTLNYGYTF. The CDR3 DNA sequence: TGTGCCAGCAGAAACACCCTTAACTATGGCTACACCTTC.

J is TRBJ1-6 and V is TRBV30; 7 bases match TRBD1. CDR3 length: 15 amino acids. CDR1 is GTSNPN and CDR2 is SVGIG in the germline V gene (reference sequence). With 0 bases clipped from V and 5 bases from J, the junction kept 4 bases outside the gene matches. In nucleotides, the CDR3 is TGTGCCTGGAGTGTAGGGACAGCAGATAATTCACCCCTCCACTTT. It is translated as CAWSVGTADNSPLHF.

The chain employs TRBV2 and TRBJ2-2; possible D gene TRBD1, 5 bases. Germline CDR1 and CDR2: SNHLY and FYNNEI. V was clipped by 6 bases and J by 2 bases, with 10 bases between them. This CDR3 region has 14 residues. The chain's CDR3 is CASRATVNTGELFF. The DNA for the CDR3 is TGTGCCAGCAGGGCGACAGTCAACACCGGGGAGCTGTTTTTT.

This chain connects TRBV18 to TRBJ1-1; 10 bases match TRBD1. V lost 1 base, J lost 2 bases, and 10 bases stayed unmatched. The CDR3 has 18 residues. Germline CDR1 KGHSH, CDR2 LQKENI. CDR3 DNA sequence: TGTGCCAGCTCACCACAAGACAGGGGGCCGTCAGTCAACACTGAAGCTTTCTTT. Its protein product is CASSPQDRGPSVNTEAFF.

The chain is built from TRBV7-9 and TRBJ2-5; 12 bases map to TRBD2. CDR1 and CDR2 from the germline V gene are SEHNR and FQNEAQ (reference sequence). V was pared by 2 bases and J by 0 bases, with 4 bases of the junction left unmatched. This CDR3 has 17 amino acids. CDR3 residues: CASSLFPSGRDQETQYF. CDR3 in DNA: TGTGCCAGCAGCTTATTCCCTAGCGGGAGGGACCAAGAGACCCAGTACTTC.